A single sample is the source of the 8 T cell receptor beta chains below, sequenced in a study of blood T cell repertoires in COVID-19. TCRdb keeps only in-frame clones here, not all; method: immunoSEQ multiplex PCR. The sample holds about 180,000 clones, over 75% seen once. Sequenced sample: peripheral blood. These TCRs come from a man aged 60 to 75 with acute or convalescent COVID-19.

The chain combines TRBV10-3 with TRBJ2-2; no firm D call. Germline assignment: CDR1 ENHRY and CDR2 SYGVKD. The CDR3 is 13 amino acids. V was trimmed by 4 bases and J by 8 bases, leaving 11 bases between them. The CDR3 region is CAISAGQPGELFF. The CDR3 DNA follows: TGTGCCATCAGTGCGGGTCAACCGGGGGAGCTGTTTTTT.

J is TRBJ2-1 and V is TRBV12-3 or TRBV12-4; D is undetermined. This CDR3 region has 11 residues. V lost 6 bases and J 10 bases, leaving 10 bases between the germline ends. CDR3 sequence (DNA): TGTGCCAGCAGCCTATCTCCCGAGCAGTTCTTC. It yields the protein CASSLSPEQFF.

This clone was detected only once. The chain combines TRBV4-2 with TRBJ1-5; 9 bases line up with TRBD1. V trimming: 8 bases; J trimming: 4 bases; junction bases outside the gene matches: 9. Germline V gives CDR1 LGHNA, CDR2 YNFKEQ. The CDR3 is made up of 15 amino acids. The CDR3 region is CASRVGDRENQPQHF. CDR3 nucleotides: TGTGCCAGCCGGGTAGGGGACAGGGAAAATCAGCCCCAGCATTTT.

The CDR3 DNA reads as TGTGCCAGCAGCTTAGTCGGGGGGTGGTCAGATACGCAGTATTTT. It translates to CASSLVGGWSDTQYF. The V gene is TRBV7-2, the J gene TRBJ2-3; 7 nucleotides agree with TRBD2. Germline V gene lookup returns CDR1 SGHTA and CDR2 FQGNSA. V trimming: 1 base; J trimming: 4 bases; junction bases outside the gene matches: 5. There are 15 residues in the CDR3. Looking up the rest from reference TRBV7-2 and TRBJ2-3 gives the full variable domain: GAGVSQSPSNKVTEKGKDVELRCDPISGHTALYWYRQSLGQGLEFLIYFQGNSAPDKSGLPSDRFSAERTGGSVSTLTIQRTQQEDSAVYLCASSLVGGWSDTQYFGPGTRLTVL.

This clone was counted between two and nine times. The CDR3 here is CASSYPNSPLHF. The CDR3 DNA is TGTGCCAGCAGTTACCCGAATTCACCCCTCCACTTT. The gene calls are TRBV6-5 and TRBJ1-6; D gene uncertain. Trimming cost V 2 bases and J 7 bases, with 3 bases left between them. Germline values: CDR1 MNHEY, CDR2 SVGAGI. The CDR3 is 12 amino acids.

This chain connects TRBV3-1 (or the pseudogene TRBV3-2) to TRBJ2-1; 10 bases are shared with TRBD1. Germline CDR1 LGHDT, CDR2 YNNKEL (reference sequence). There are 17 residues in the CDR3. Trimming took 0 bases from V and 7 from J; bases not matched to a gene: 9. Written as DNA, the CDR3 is TGTGCCAGCAGCCAAGATTCCGGGACAGGGGTTTTTAATGAGCAGTTCTTC. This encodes CASSQDSGTGVFNEQFF.

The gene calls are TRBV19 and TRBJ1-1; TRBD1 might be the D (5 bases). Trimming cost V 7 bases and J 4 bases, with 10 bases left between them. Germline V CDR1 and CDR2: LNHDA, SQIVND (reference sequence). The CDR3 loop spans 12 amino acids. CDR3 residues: CASITGFTEAFF. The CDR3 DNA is TGTGCCAGTATTACAGGTTTCACTGAAGCTTTCTTT.

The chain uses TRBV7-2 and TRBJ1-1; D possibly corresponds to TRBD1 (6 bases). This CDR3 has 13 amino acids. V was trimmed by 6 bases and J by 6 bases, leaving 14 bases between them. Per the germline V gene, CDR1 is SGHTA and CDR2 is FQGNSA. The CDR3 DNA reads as TGTGCCAGCAGTTCATTCAGGGGCGCTGAAGCTTTCTTT. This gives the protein CASSSFRGAEAFF.